These T cell receptor beta chains were read from a single sample in a study of monozygotic twins with inflammatory bowel disease. TCRdb reprocessed the 5' RACE reads; each CDR3 protein has one entry and no DNA is given. The ten most abundant clones cover less than 2.5% of a sample with approximately 150,000 distinct CDR3 sequences. The sequenced sample consisted of blood. All receptors derive from a human donor with ulcerative colitis or Crohn's disease, or a healthy co-twin of an affected twin (not recorded which). Each CDR3 is given with its conserved first and last residue.

j_call v_call cdr3_aa
TRBJ2-3 TRBV5-1 CASSLIGASTDTQYF
TRBJ1-2 TRBV7-9 CASGGPGGENYGYTF
TRBJ2-1 TRBV7-2 CASSARGRHNEQFF
TRBJ2-5 TRBV7-2 CASSHPGAPSETQYF
TRBJ2-7 TRBV20-1 CSAREQGGGYEQYF
TRBJ1-1 TRBV20-1 CSARRAPNTEAFF
TRBJ1-2 TRBV7-2 CASSGGGGAYGYTF
TRBJ2-3 TRBV5-1 CASSSGPLTDTQYF
TRBJ2-3 TRBV21-1 CASTTARYIRGGLICRDTQYF
TRBJ2-4 TRBV7-2 CASSLGGVIQYF
TRBJ1-3 TRBV14 CASSQGISGNTIYF
TRBJ1-5 TRBV27 CASSRGGPVSNQPQHF
TRBJ1-6 TRBV27 CASRGPRNSPLHF
TRBJ2-5 TRBV11-2 CASSRQGLQETQYF
TRBJ1-6 TRBV7-2 CASSLRRQLGGSPLHF
TRBJ1-5 TRBV20-1 CSARQGAILNQPQHF
TRBJ2-1 TRBV6-5 CASSYLAGGPGEQFF
TRBJ1-4 TRBV29-1 CSVPTAGNEKLFF
TRBJ2-1 TRBV5-1 CASTSWDRLMSRSYNEQFF
TRBJ2-1 TRBV6-2/TRBV6-3 CASAREGTHNEQFF
TRBJ2-1 TRBV19 CASSITGNRDPRNEQFF
TRBJ1-2 TRBV19 CASTTPGTGSSGYTF
TRBJ1-2 TRBV10-3 CAISESVNYGYTF
TRBJ2-7 TRBV28 CASGGQIYEQYF
TRBJ1-1 TRBV5-4 CASSLVFGPNTEAFF
TRBJ2-1 TRBV6-2/TRBV6-3 CASSSTGGNEQFF
TRBJ2-5 TRBV6-5 CASSYVSLYQETQYF
TRBJ1-1 TRBV24-1 CATSSAGDHTEAFF
TRBJ2-2 TRBV14 CASSRIDIVDTGELFF
TRBJ1-5 TRBV20-1 CSAPGTGGAESNQPQHF
TRBJ2-5 TRBV14 CASSPLGQGVQTQYF
TRBJ2-6 TRBV4-1 CASSQVGLSGANVLTF
TRBJ2-5 TRBV11-2 CASSFLVSRSFQETQYF
TRBJ1-4 TRBV5-1 CASSFGDSNEKLFF
TRBJ2-3 TRBV27 CASSRLASTDTQYF
TRBJ1-3 TRBV7-2 CASSPQILGVGNTIYF
TRBJ1-4 TRBV7-2 CASSWDRSNEKLFF
TRBJ2-1 TRBV5-1 CASSPAKLAGGRNEQFF
TRBJ2-7 TRBV20-1 CSASRSGVIYEQYF
TRBJ1-1 TRBV5-1 CASSNRDRGPGTEAFF
TRBJ1-2 TRBV4-3 CASSQDYRGGGYGYTF
TRBJ2-3 TRBV7-8 CASSLLAGGLPPTDTQYF
TRBJ2-7 TRBV27 CASSLLFNRPPETNTYEQYF
TRBJ2-3 TRBV5-1 CASSLVADTDTQYF
TRBJ1-2 TRBV12-3/TRBV12-4 CAMWTVIYGYTF
TRBJ2-3 TRBV10-3 CAISESRQDLPQYF